Given below is one T cell receptor (beta chain) in context. The antigen is undetermined. The sample is drawn from a study of OX40 agonist ivuxolimab in advanced cancers. At the level of the study: An anti-OX40 (CD134) antibody with agonistic activity, ivuxolimab, was administered to patients. Ivuxolimab doses were 0.01, 0.1, 0.3, 1.5, 3 or 10 mg/kg every 2 weeks.

Study results and limitations: Averaging showed that CD8+ T cells had more expanded clones than CD4+ did.

Profiled with immunoSEQ multiplex PCR; TCRdb holds only in-frame clones, not every one. The sample consists of tens of thousands of clones, roughly 81% of them appearing once. Looked up from germline, CDR1 is SGHTA and CDR2 is FQGNSA. The V segment lost 3 bases and the J segment 2 bases; nucleotides outside the gene matches: 3. The CDR3 runs to 14 residues. V gene TRBV7-2 combines with J gene TRBJ2-7; 8 nucleotides line up with TRBD2. The sample in question was CD4+ or CD8+ T cells sorted from blood, obtained in a trial of the OX40 agonist ivuxolimab. The clonotype comes from an adult with an advanced solid tumor such as melanoma, head and neck, liver or kidney cancer. The CDR3 spells CASSFSGNPYEQYF. The CDR3 DNA reads TGTGCCAGCAGCTTTAGCGGGAACCCCTACGAGCAGTACTTC.